This is a list of T cell receptor beta chains from one sample in a study of cytomegalovirus exposure and HLA in healthy donors. Profiling relied on immunoSEQ multiplex PCR, and the TCRdb table lists in-frame clones only, not all of them. Here the sample spans about 100,000 clones, more than 70% being singletons. Sequencing input: PBMCs. These receptor sequences come from a man aged 18 to 30 in good health and CMV-seronegative. Both conserved end residues are part of each CDR3. The D gene is left open where the match is weak. Clone size is stated in some rows and not others, as once, few, many or a class when expanded.

TRBV28	TRBJ1-2	.	TRBD1	TGTGCCAGCAGCCAGGGGGAGATCTATGGCTACACCTTC	CASSQGEIYGYTF
TRBV5-1	TRBJ2-5	.	.	TGCGCCAGCAGCTTCCAGGGGCCCCCCAAAGAGACCCAGTACTTC	CASSFQGPPKETQYF
TRBV2	TRBJ2-1	few	.	TGTGCCAGCAGTCCCCTCGGGAATGAGCAGTTCTTC	CASSPLGNEQFF
TRBV27	TRBJ1-5	.	TRBD1	TGTGCCAGCAGGGTGACAGGGGTGAGTCAGCCCCAGCATTTT	CASRVTGVSQPQHF
TRBV5-1	TRBJ2-2	few	TRBD1	TGCGCCAGCTTCACGGGACCAGGGGGCAACGCCGGGGAGCTGTTTTTT	CASFTGPGGNAGELFF
TRBV11-3	TRBJ2-7	.	.	TGTGCCAGCAGCTCCCGGGACATCCCCTACGAGCAGTACTTC	CASSSRDIPYEQYF
TRBV7-2	TRBJ1-6	once	.	TGTGCCAGCAGCTTAAAACTCTCGCGGGAGGGGAAGGGTTCACCCCTCCACTTT	CASSLKLSREGKGSPLHF
TRBV28	TRBJ1-5	.	TRBD1	TGTGCCAGCAGTTTCCGGACAGGGGGCTCCCAGCCCCAGCATTTT	CASSFRTGGSQPQHF
TRBV6-1	TRBJ1-4	few	.	TGTGCCAGCTCTCTAGGGGGATCCGAAAAACTGTTTTTT	CASSLGGSEKLFF
TRBV6-5	TRBJ2-5	.	.	TGTGCCAGCAGTTACTCGATTCTTGGGGCCAGGGAGACCCAGTACTTC	CASSYSILGARETQYF
TRBV6-6	TRBJ2-1	.	TRBD2	TGTGCCAGCAGCTGGACTAGCGGGGGGGCGAATGAGCAGTTCTTC	CASSWTSGGANEQFF
TRBV5-1	TRBJ2-4	.	TRBD2	TGCGCCAGCCTTGGCGGCGGGGGTCAAAAGTACTTC	CASLGGGGQKYF
TRBV27	TRBJ1-5	.	TRBD1	TGTGCCAGCGGGGGGGGGACAGGGAGTTTTCAGCCCCAGCATTTT	CASGGGTGSFQPQHF
TRBV2	TRBJ1-6	.	.	TGTGCCAGCAGTGTTATGGCCGATAATTCACCCCTCCACTTT	CASSVMADNSPLHF
TRBV4-3	TRBJ2-5	.	.	TGCGCCAGCAGCCAAGATCTGGCTAGTCCGTTAAAGACCCAGTACTTC	CASSQDLASPLKTQYF
TRBV5-1	TRBJ1-6	.	TRBD1	TGCGCCAGCAGCTCGGGACAGCCAAATTCACCCCTCCACTTT	CASSSGQPNSPLHF
TRBV28	TRBJ1-2	.	.	TGTGCCAGCCAGGAAGCTAACTATGGCTACACCTTC	CASQEANYGYTF
TRBV4-3	TRBJ1-2	few	.	TGCGCCAGCAGCCAAGAACGGAACTATGGCTACACCTTC	CASSQERNYGYTF
TRBV5-1	TRBJ2-3	.	.	TGCGCCAGCAGCTTGGGTGGTGGCCCCGATACGCAGTATTTT	CASSLGGGPDTQYF
TRBV7-8	TRBJ2-2	.	.	TGTGCCGGGGGACTGGGATGGGGGGAGCTGTTTTTT	CAGGLGWGELFF
TRBV10-3	TRBJ2-7	few	TRBD2	TGTGCCATCAGTGAGTATACGGCGGGGGGTCCCTACGAGCAGTACTTC	CAISEYTAGGPYEQYF
TRBV7-6	TRBJ2-7	.	.	TGTGCCAGCAGTTGGCCACCGAGGGGGAAATACGAGCAGTACTTC	CASSWPPRGKYEQYF
TRBV5-1	TRBJ2-5	.	TRBD2	TGCGCCAGCAGCTTGAAATCCGGGGGGGAGACCCAGTACTTC	CASSLKSGGETQYF
TRBV10-3	TRBJ1-5	.	TRBD1	TGTGCCATCAGTGAAAGTGGTGTGACAGGGGCGAATCAGCCCCAGCATTTT	CAISESGVTGANQPQHF
TRBV7-9	TRBJ1-1	.	TRBD1	TGTGCCAGCAGCCCTAGACAGGGCGAGGCTTTCTTT	CASSPRQGEAFF
TRBV11-2	TRBJ2-7	.	.	TGTGCCAGCAGCCACGACATGGGTTTTAAGTACTTC	CASSHDMGFKYF
TRBV11-3	TRBJ2-7	few	.	TGTGCCAGCAGCTTAAATACCCTGGGCGAGCAGTACTTC	CASSLNTLGEQYF
TRBV11-1	TRBJ2-7	.	TRBD1	TGTGCCAGCAGCCCAGACAGGGTCGTCTACGAGCAGTACTTC	CASSPDRVVYEQYF
TRBV18	TRBJ1-2	.	.	TGTGCCAGCTCACCAGGAGGGTGGGAGCTAGGCTATGGCTACACCTTC	CASSPGGWELGYGYTF
TRBV9	TRBJ2-3	.	.	TGTGCCAGCAGCCTCTTCGAGTCCCTCACAGATACGCAGTATTTT	CASSLFESLTDTQYF
TRBV11-2	TRBJ1-5	.	.	TGTGCCAGCAGCCTGGGGACTTATAGCAATCAGCCCCAGCATTTT	CASSLGTYSNQPQHF
TRBV2	TRBJ2-7	.	TRBD2	TGTGCCAGCAGTCCAACTCCGGGACTAGCATGGAAGGGCCCCTACGAGCAGTACTTC	CASSPTPGLAWKGPYEQYF
TRBV7-9	TRBJ1-1	.	.	TGTGCCAGCAGCTCCCAGACTGTGTGGAACACTGAAGCTTTCTTT	CASSSQTVWNTEAFF
TRBV5-6	TRBJ2-7	.	.	TGTGCCAGCAGCTTATATGCGGTTTCGGAGGAGCAGTACTTC	CASSLYAVSEEQYF
TRBV9	TRBJ2-3	.	.	TGTGCCAGCAGCGCCGATGCTAGCAGCGATAGCACAGATACGCAGTATTTT	CASSADASSDSTDTQYF
TRBV7-9	TRBJ1-1	.	.	TGTGCCAGCAGCTTAATGCCCAGGGACACTGAAGCTTTCTTT	CASSLMPRDTEAFF
TRBV12-5	TRBJ2-7	.	TRBD1	TGTGCTAGTGGTTCCGACGACAGGGGGCTTAGGGAGCAGTACTTC	CASGSDDRGLREQYF
TRBV6-5	TRBJ2-3	.	TRBD2	TGTGCCAGCAGTTACCGGGGGGGGGCTCCAGATACGCAGTATTTT	CASSYRGGAPDTQYF
TRBV28	TRBJ2-5	.	.	TGTGCCAGCAGCTCTCCTAGCGAAAGACTCCAAGAGACCCAGTACTTC	CASSSPSERLQETQYF
TRBV5-4	TRBJ2-7	.	.	TGTGCCAGCAGCTTAAGGACAGACTACGAGCAGTACTTC	CASSLRTDYEQYF
TRBV7-9	TRBJ1-1	few	TRBD1	TGTGCCAGCTCAGGCACAGGGGTCGTTAACACTGAAGCTTTCTTT	CASSGTGVVNTEAFF
TRBV9	TRBJ1-5	.	.	TGTGCCAACAGCGTAGATGGGTCCAGGGCTATCCCCTGTAATCAGCCCCAGCATTTT	CANSVDGSRAIPCNQPQHF
TRBV5-1	TRBJ2-5	.	.	TGCGCCAGCAGGGACGGGGGATTGCGGACCCAGTACTTC	CASRDGGLRTQYF
TRBV9	TRBJ1-2	few	TRBD1	TGTGCCAGCAGCGGACCGGGACAGGGAGTCTATGGCTACACCTTC	CASSGPGQGVYGYTF
TRBV11-2	TRBJ2-2	.	.	TGTGCCAGCAGCGTACGACTAGCGAACACCGGGGAGCTGTTTTTT	CASSVRLANTGELFF
TRBV27	TRBJ2-3	.	TRBD2	TGTGCCAGCCAATTCGAGCGGGGGATGGATACGCAGTATTTT	CASQFERGMDTQYF
TRBV9	TRBJ2-1	.	.	TGTGCCAGCAGCCCCCCGGGCTCCTACAATGAGCAGTTCTTC	CASSPPGSYNEQFF
TRBV6-1	TRBJ1-1	.	TRBD1	TGTGCCAGCAGTGAAGTCTCTCAGGGGGGCACTGAAGCTTTCTTT	CASSEVSQGGTEAFF